This T cell receptor (beta chain) derives from a study of cytotoxic CD8 clonotypes in ibrutinib-treated CLL. Study results and caveats: Higher clonality was seen at ibrutinib response and a return toward baseline at progression. Stable or contracted on treatment, public clonotypes were also uncommon.

In the case of this clone: The antigen is undetermined.

CDR3 length equals 15 residues. The V gene end was trimmed by 8 bases and the J gene end by 3 bases; junction bases not matched to a gene: 11. CDR1 MNHEY and CDR2 SMNVEV come from the germline V gene (reference sequence). The data were produced by immunoSEQ multiplex PCR, yet TCRdb's version contains in-frame clones alone and is incomplete. The sample lists around 250,000 clones, around three quarters occurring once. From cryopreserved PBMCs came about 2 micrograms of genomic DNA used for TCR beta libraries. Sample: PBMCs, taken after 24 months of ibrutinib treatment. The chain combines TRBV27 with TRBJ2-7; 9 bases agree with TRBD2. The receptor was derived from a human donor with chronic lymphocytic leukemia. The CDR3 DNA reads TGTGCCAGCTACGGTGGGCTAGCGGGGATCTACGAGCAGTACTTC. Translation: CASYGGLAGIYEQYF.